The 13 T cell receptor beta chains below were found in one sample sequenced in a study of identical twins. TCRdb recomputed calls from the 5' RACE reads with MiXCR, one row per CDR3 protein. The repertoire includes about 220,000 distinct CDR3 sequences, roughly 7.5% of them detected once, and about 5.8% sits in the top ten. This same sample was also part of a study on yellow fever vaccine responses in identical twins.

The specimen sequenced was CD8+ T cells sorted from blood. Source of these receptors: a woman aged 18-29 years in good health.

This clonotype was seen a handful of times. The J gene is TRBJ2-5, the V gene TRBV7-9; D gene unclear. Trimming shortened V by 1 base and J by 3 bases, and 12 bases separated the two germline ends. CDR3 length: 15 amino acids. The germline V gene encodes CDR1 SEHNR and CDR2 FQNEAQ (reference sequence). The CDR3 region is CASSLGIALEETQYF. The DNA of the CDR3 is TGTGCCAGCAGCTTAGGAATAGCTCTAGAAGAGACCCAGTACTTC.

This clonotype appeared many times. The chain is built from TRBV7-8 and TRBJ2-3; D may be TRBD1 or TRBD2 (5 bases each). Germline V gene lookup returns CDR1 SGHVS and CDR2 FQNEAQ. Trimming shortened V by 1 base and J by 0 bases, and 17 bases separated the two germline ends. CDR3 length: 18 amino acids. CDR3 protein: CASSLVAFAGTSTDTQYF. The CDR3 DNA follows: TGTGCCAGCAGCTTAGTAGCGTTCGCAGGGACCAGCACAGATACGCAGTATTTT.

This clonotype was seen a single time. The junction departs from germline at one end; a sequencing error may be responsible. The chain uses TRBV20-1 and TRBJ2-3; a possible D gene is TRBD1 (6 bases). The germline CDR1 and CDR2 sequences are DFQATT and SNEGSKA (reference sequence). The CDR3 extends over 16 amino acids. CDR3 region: CCASQEGHRFTDTQYF. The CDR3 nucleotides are TGCTGTGCTTCGCAAGAGGGACACCGCTTCACAGATACGCAGTATTTT.

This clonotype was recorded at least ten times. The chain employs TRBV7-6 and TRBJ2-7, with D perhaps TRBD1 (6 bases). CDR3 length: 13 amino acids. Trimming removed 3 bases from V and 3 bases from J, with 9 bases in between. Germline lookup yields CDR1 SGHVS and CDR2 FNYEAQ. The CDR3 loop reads CASSLGQNYEQYF. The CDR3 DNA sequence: TGTGCCAGCAGCTTGGGACAAAACTACGAGCAGTACTTC. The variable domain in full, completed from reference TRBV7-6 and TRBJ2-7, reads GAGVSQSPRYKVTKRGQDVALRCDPISGHVSLYWYRQALGQGPEFLTYFNYEAQQDKSGLPNDRFSAERPEGSISTLTIQRTEQRDSAMYRCASSLGQNYEQYFGPGTRLTVT.

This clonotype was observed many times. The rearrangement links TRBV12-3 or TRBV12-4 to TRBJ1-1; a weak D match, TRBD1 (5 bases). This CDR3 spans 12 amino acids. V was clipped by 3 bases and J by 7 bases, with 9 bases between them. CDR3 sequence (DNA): TGTGCCAGCAGTTTTCTAGGGGTTGAAGCTTTCTTT. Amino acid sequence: CASSFLGVEAFF.

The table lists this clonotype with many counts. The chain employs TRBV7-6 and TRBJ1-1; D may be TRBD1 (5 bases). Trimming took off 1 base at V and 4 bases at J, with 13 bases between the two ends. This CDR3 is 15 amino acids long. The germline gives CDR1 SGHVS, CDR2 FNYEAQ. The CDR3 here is CASSLDRTGGTEAFF. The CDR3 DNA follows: TGTGCCAGCAGCTTAGACCGCACCGGGGGCACTGAAGCTTTCTTT.

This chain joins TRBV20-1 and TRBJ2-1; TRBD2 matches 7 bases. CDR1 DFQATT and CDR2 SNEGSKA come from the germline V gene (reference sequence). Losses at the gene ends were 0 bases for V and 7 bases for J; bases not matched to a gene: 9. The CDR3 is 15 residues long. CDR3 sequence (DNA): TGCAGTGCTAGAGAAGTAGCGGGCCCTCTAAATGAGCAGTTCTTC. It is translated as CSAREVAGPLNEQFF.

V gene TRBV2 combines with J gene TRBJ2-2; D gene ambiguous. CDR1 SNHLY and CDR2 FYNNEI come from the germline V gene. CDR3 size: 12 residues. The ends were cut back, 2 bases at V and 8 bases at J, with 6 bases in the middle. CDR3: CASSEHSGELFF. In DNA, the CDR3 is TGTGCCAGCAGTGAACACTCAGGGGAGCTGTTTTTT.

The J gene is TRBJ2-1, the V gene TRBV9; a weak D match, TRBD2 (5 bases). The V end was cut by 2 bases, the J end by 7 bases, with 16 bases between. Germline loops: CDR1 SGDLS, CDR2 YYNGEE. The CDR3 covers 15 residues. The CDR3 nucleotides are TGTGCCAGCAGCGTTGGAGGCCTAGTTCAGAATGAGCAGTTCTTC. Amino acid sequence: CASSVGGLVQNEQFF.

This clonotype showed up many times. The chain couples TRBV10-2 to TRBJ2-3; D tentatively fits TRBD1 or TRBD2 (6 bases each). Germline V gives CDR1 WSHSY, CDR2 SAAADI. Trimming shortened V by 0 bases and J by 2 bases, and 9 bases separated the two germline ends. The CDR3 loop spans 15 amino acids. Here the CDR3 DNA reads TGCGCCAGCAGTGAGTCGGGGGGCACCACAGATACGCAGTATTTT. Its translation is CASSESGGTTDTQYF.

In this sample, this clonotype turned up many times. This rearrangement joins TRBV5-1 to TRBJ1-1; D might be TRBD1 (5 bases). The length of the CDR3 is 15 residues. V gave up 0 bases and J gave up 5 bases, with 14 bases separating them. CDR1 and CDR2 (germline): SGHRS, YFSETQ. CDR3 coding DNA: TGCGCCAGCAGCTTGGCCGGGGCAGGGCGGACTGAAGCTTTCTTT. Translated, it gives CASSLAGAGRTEAFF.

This CDR3 reads CASSLGPENYEQYV. The CDR3 DNA reads as TGTGCCAGCAGCTTGGGTCCAGAGAACTACGAGCAGTACGTC. The V call is TRBV5-8, the J call TRBJ2-7; D uncertain. The CDR3 sequence is 14 residues long. V shed 0 bases and J shed 3 bases, with 10 bases lying between them. The V gene's germline CDR1 is SGHTS and CDR2 YDEGEE.

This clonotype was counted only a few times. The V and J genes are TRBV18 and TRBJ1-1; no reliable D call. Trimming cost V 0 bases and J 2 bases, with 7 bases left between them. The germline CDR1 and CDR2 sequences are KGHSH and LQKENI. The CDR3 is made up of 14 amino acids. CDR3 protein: CASSPPSRNTEAFF. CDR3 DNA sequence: TGTGCCAGCTCACCACCGTCCCGAAACACTGAAGCTTTCTTT.